This T cell receptor (beta chain) derives from a study of blood T cell repertoires in COVID-19. Participants spanned ages about 18 to 100 years and resided in 20 to 25 US areas. Cohort 3 recovery required two negative PCRs, clearance, or symptom resolution. Produced via immunoSEQ multiplex PCR; TCRdb's table is partial and in-frame only. Among some 260,000 clones listed, approximately 90% were seen once. The TCR was taken from a man in his forties who had recovered from COVID-19. Sequencing was done on a sample of PBMCs or T cells enriched from blood (not recorded which).

CDR3 sequence (DNA): TGTGCCTGGAGTGTCAGGGCCTATCAGCCCCAGCATTTT. Protein product: CAWSVRAYQPQHF. This chain uses TRBV30 with TRBJ1-5; the D gene is possibly TRBD1 (5 bases). The length of the CDR3 is 13 residues. From germline, CDR1 is GTSNPN and CDR2 SVGIG (reference sequence). Trimming shortened V by 0 bases and J by 5 bases, and 8 bases separated the two germline ends.